The source of this TCR beta chain is a study of human T cells and chemical hapten exposure. Time point defined: patch test 1, 2 weeks after DPC sensitization. Treatment noted: therapeutic diphenylcyclopropenone sensitization with weekly scalp DPC. V shed 3 bases, J shed 3 bases, and the junction held 6 bases outside the gene matches. This CDR3 has 15 residues. The V gene's germline CDR1 is SGDLS and CDR2 YYNGEE. In its sample, this clonotype was seen many times. Its cognate antigen is unknown. Study-wide findings and caveats: Correlating positively with patch test score were the PT1 expanded TCR counts. Healthy people's immune response may differ from that of the donors, who had alopecia.

TCRdb processed the RACE reads anew with MiXCR; each CDR3 protein has one entry. The table records about 380,000 distinct CDR3 sequences, roughly 4.8% of them present only once. This sequence was found in a woman aged 45-65 years with alopecia areata. Some clones in this sample may be carry-over from other donors' samples. This chain joins TRBV9 and TRBJ2-3; 8 nucleotides agree with TRBD1. The sequenced sample was whole blood, obtained in connection with sensitization to the hapten diphenylcyclopropenone (DPC). CDR3 region: CASSGRTGLTDTQYF. CDR3 coding DNA: TGTGCCAGCAGCGGACGGACAGGGCTGACAGATACGCAGTATTTT.